These 2 T cell receptor beta chains were sequenced from one sample in a study of T cells in Graves' hyperthyroidism and ophthalmopathy. Template material for amplifying TCR beta CDR3 regions consisted of RNA transcripts. First-round RT-PCR targeting the TCR CDR3 was performed with the HTBI primer set. TCRdb re-analysed the multiplex PCR reads in MiXCR, keeping a single row per CDR3 protein. In the table there are approximately 210,000 distinct CDR3 sequences, more than 15% of which are singletons. What was sequenced was blood. These receptors were obtained from a middle-aged man with Graves' hyperthyroidism.

This chain connects TRBV7-9 to TRBJ2-1; D not resolved. The CDR3 consists of 11 residues. Germline V gives CDR1 SEHNR, CDR2 FQNEAQ (reference sequence). V lost 5 bases to trimming and J lost 7 bases, with 6 bases between them. In DNA, the CDR3 is TGTGCCAGCAGCGCCCGGAATGAGCAGTTCTTC. This gives the protein CASSARNEQFF. Full variable domain (outside the CDR3, taken from reference TRBV7-9 and TRBJ2-1): DTGVSQNPRHKITKRGQNVTFRCDPISEHNRLYWYRQTLGQGPEFLTYFQNEAQLEKSRLLSDRFSAERPKGSFSTLEIQRTEQGDSAMYLCASSARNEQFFGPGTRLTVL.

This clonotype was observed many times. The chain uses TRBV28 and TRBJ2-3; D remains ambiguous. This CDR3 contains 12 residues. Germline assignment: CDR1 MDHEN and CDR2 SYDVKM. V lost 10 bases to trimming and J lost 2 bases, with 10 bases between them. The DNA for the CDR3 is TGTGCCACCACAGCCCTCACAGATACGCAGTATTTT. This sequence encodes CATTALTDTQYF.